The entry that follows covers one TCR beta chain sequence. The antigen it binds to is not known. No quality values exist for individual bases; no much larger clone is one base distant. TCRbeta CDR3 regions were amplified from genomic DNA using the immunoSEQ Assay, a bias-controlled multiplex PCR. As for how the authors treated the data: Nucleated cell counts per sample were estimated from amplification of reference gene primers within the assay. To quantify the absolute abundance of each unique TCRbeta CDR3 rearrangement, sequence reads were collapsed and filtered. For each sample, productive Simpson clonality was calculated as the square root of Simpson's diversity index over productive rearrangements. Drawn from immuneACCESS, this table holds only the in-frame rearrangements with V and J called that TCRdb kept. Clones are partly lost; checked studies trace under half to an unresolved V gene and leave the rest unexplained. That table is the source of V, J and clone size, and D and trimming were worked out from the DNA. This sample has hundreds of thousands of clones in its table, and around 86% of those were observed once. The ten top clones hold more than 1.4% of the sample.

CDR1 SGHVS and CDR2 FQNEAQ are derived from the germline V gene. The CDR3 runs 16 amino acids, cysteine and phenylalanine included. Only the CDR3 part of the read is kept: 48 bases, read in frame from the first base. V and J are truncated by 0 bases and 3 bases respectively, leaving an intervening sequence of 9 bases. These data originate in a study of blood T cell repertoires in COVID-19 (dated by TCRdb to the early 2020s). About the study as a whole: Samples covering the acute and convalescent phases of COVID-19 were provided by collaborators in the United States, Italy and Spain. The material from the prospective study consisted of cDNA or gDNA derived from T cells, B-cell-depleted T cells, or PBMCs. Deeply sampled blood TCRbeta repertoires from subjects exposed to, actively infected with, or recovered from COVID-19 were included in the dataset. The repertoires were released in a freely available public database intended as a resource for research on the immune response to SARS-CoV-2. The samples were drawn from two sources: the first 160 participants of the ongoing ImmuneRACE study, and fewer than 1,500 subjects contributed by 6 global collaborators. Sample metadata almost always included a de-identified subject ID, COVID-19 status, age in years and sex. Where available, HLA class I and class II types were obtained from metadata supplied by the sample provider rather than from assay-based typing. Overall study outcomes, separate from this receptor: The amount of clinical and demographic metadata varied by source and participant and was provided uncurated.

Collaborating institutions collected whole blood in K2EDTA tubes following their own protocols. Collaborator samples were shipped for TCRbeta analysis as frozen whole blood, isolated PBMCs, or DNA extracted from either sample type. The rearranged segments are TRBV7-8 and TRBJ1-6; the D segment cannot be called with confidence. Material: peripheral blood. The receptor was derived from a woman aged 25 to 45 with active or convalescent COVID-19. The CDR3 is CASSLAPVLYNSPLHF. The nucleotide sequence is given as TGTGCCAGCAGCTTAGCGCCCGTACTCTATAATTCACCCCTCCACTTT.